This TCR beta chain is drawn from a study of T cells in Graves' hyperthyroidism and ophthalmopathy. CDR3 size: 12 residues. V dropped 4 bases and J dropped 4; count of bases not matched to a gene: 3. Germline CDR1 and CDR2: SQVTM and ANQGSEA. The sample holds many counts of this clonotype. Its specificity is unknown. Study-wide results and limits: Ophthalmopathy was predicted by the model a median of approximately 6 months ahead of onset.

The investigators amplified TCR beta CDR3 regions from RNA transcripts. TCR CDR3 underwent first-round RT-PCR with the HTBI primer set. TCRdb ran MiXCR on the multiplex PCR reads and lists one entry per CDR3 protein. The sample consists of about 570,000 distinct CDR3 sequences, approximately 44% of them appearing once. The gene calls are TRBV29-1 and TRBJ1-2; TRBD1 matches at 7 bases. The sample consisted of peripheral blood or thyroid tissue (not recorded which). This sequence originates from an adult woman with Graves' disease, either hyperthyroidism or ophthalmopathy (not recorded which). CDR3: CSVAQGGYGYTF. CDR3 nucleotide sequence: TGCAGCGTTGCCCAGGGGGGCTATGGCTACACCTTC.